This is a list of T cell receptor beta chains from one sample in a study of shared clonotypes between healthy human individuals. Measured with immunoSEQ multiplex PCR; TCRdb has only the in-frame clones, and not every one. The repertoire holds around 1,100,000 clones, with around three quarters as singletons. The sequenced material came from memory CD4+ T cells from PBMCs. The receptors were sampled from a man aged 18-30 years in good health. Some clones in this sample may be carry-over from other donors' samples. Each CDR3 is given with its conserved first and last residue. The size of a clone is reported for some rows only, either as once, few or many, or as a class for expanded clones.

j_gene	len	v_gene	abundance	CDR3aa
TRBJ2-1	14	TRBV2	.	CASSVTSGGNEQFF
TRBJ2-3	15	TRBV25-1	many	CASSEAGGLRDTQYF
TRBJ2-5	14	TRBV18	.	CASSRSGGKETQYF
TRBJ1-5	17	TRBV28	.	CASSSPKDRLKHQPQHF
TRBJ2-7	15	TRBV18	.	CASSPSQGWSYEQYF
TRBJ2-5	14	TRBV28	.	CASRVTGGGKTQYF
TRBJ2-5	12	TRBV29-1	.	CGVMTSFGTQYF
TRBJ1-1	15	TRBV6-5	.	CASSYFSTLRGEAFF
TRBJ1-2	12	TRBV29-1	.	CSAYREGYGYTF
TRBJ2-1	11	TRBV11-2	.	CASSLGGEQFF
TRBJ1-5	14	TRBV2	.	CASSVAGGGQPQHF
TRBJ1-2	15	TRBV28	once	CASSLLGGGDYGYTF
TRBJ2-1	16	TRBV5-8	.	CASSLGPSGRGNEQFF
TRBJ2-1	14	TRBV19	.	CASSAGQGANEQFF
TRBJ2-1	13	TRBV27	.	CARRTGVFNEQFF
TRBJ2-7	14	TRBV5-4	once	CASSLAGSSYEQYF
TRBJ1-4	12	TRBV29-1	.	CSVRGRDEKLFF
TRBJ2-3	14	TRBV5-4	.	CASSLRLPADTQYF
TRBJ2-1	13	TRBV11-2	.	CASSSGPRYKQFF
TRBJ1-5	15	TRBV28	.	CASSRGGSLLTVQHF
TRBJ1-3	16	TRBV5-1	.	CASSLWGGPSGNTIYF
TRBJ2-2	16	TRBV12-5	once	CASGLGQAEGTGELFF
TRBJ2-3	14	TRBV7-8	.	CASSLFRRTDTQYF
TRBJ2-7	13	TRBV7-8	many	CASRTSSASEQYF
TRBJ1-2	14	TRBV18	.	CASSRTGIGDGYTF
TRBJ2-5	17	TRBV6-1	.	CASSESMGGQGQETQYF
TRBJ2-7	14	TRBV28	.	CASSLALRSAKQYF
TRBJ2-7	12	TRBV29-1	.	CSGRLGGAEQYF
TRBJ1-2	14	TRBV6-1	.	CASLFGTVNYGYTF
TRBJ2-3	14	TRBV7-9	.	CASTRDGNTDTQYF
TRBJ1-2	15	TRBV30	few	CAWSVGLRGNYGYTF
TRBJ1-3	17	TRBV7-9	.	CASSLSGGRTSGNTIYF
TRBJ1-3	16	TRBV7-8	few	CASSLVPGFSGNTIYF